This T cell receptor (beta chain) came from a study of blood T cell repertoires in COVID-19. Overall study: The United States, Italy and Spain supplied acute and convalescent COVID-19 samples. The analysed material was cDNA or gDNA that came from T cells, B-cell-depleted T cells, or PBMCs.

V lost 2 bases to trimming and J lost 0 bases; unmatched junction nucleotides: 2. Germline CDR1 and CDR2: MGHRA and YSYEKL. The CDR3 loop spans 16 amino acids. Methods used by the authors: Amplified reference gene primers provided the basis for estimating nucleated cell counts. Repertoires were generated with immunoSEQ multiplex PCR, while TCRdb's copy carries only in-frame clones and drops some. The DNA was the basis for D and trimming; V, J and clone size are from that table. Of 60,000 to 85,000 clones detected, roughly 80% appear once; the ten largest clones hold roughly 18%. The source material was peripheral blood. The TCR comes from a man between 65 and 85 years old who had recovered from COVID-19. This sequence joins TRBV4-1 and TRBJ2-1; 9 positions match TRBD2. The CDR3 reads CASSQNSGSSYNEQFF. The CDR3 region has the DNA TGCGCCAGCAGCCAAAATAGCGGGAGCTCCTACAATGAGCAGTTCTTC.